The entry that follows covers one TCR beta chain sequence. Sequencing was performed with immunoSEQ multiplex PCR; in TCRdb, only in-frame clones are kept and a portion is missing. The sample records approximately 79,000 clones, 70% to 90% being singletons. This specimen comes from a study of control samples from healthy donors and cancer patients. The V end was cut by 6 bases, the J end by 6 bases, with 17 bases between. Looked up from germline, CDR1 is SGHRS and CDR2 is YFSETQ. The CDR3 is made up of 14 amino acids. The chain has TRBV5-1 and TRBJ2-3, with a weak D call TRBD2 (5 bases). Sequencing was carried out using blood. This TCR derives from a man aged 45-65 years in good health. The CDR3 region is CASMRSGSSDTQYF. DNA for the CDR3: TGCGCCAGCATGCGGAGCGGCTCCTCGGATACGCAGTATTTT. The variable domain in full, with the rest retrieved from reference TRBV5-1 and TRBJ2-3, is KAGVTQTPRYLIKTRGQQVTLSCSPISGHRSVSWYQQTPGQGLQFLFEYFSETQRNKGNFPGRFSGRQFSNSRSEMNVSTLELGDSALYLCASMRSGSSDTQYFGPGTRLTVL.